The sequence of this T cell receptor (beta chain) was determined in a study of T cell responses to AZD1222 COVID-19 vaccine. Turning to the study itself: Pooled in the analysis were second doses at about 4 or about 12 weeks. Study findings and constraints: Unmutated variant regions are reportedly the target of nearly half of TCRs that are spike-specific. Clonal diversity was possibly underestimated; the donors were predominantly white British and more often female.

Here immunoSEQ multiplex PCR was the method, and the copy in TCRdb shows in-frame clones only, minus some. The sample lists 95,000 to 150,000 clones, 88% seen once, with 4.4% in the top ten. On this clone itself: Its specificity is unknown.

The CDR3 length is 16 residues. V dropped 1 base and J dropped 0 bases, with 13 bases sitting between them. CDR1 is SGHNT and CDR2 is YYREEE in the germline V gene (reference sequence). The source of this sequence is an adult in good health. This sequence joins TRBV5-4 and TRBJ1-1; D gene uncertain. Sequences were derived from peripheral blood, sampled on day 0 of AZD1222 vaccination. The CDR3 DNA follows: TGTGCCAGCAGCTTGTTTCAGCGGGTATTGAACACTGAAGCTTTCTTT. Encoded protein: CASSLFQRVLNTEAFF. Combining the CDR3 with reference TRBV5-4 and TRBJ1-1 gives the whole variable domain ETGVTQSPTHLIKTRGQQVTLRCSSQSGHNTVSWYQQALGQGPQFIFQYYREEENGRGNFPPRFSGLQFPNYSSELNVNALELDDSALYLCASSLFQRVLNTEAFFGQGTRLTVV.